Below, 7 T cell receptor beta chains from the same sample are listed, as sequenced in a study of cytomegalovirus exposure and HLA in healthy donors. TCRdb's table, derived via immunoSEQ multiplex PCR, lists solely in-frame clones and lacks some. The table includes about 220,000 clones, over 80% detected once. Specimen: PBMCs. Receptors were obtained from a woman between 25 and 40 years old in good health and CMV-seropositive.

The gene calls are TRBV19 and TRBJ1-1, with no clear D. Per the germline V gene, CDR1 is LNHDA and CDR2 is SQIVND (reference sequence). V lost 4 bases, J lost 0 bases, and 9 bases lay in between. The CDR3 spans 14 residues. The CDR3 sequence: CASSSRAMNTEAFF. CDR3 sequence (DNA): TGTGCCAGTAGTAGTAGGGCTATGAACACTGAAGCTTTCTTT.

The gene calls are TRBV7-8 and TRBJ2-7; D possibly corresponds to TRBD2 (6 bases). V lost 5 bases, J lost 4 bases, and 15 bases lay in between. The CDR3 loop spans 14 amino acids. Germline V gene sequence: CDR1 SGHVS, CDR2 FQNEAQ. As DNA, the CDR3 is TGTGCCAGCAGCGGTCCCGGAGGGGATTACGAGCAGTACTTC. Residues: CASSGPGGDYEQYF.

This clone showed up just a few times. This sample includes further DNA sequences coding for the same CDR3. V usage is TRBV27 and J usage is TRBJ2-7; D remains ambiguous. V gave up 4 bases and J gave up 0 bases, with 4 bases separating them. CDR1 is MNHEY, CDR2 SMNVEV, per germline (reference sequence). The CDR3 has 12 amino acids. The chain's CDR3 is CASSSLSYEQYF. The CDR3 nucleotides are TGTGCCAGCAGTTCCCTCTCCTACGAGCAGTACTTC.

The sample holds a few counts of this clone. The CDR3 loop reads CASSSGQGAFQPQHF. DNA of the CDR3: TGTGCCAGCAGCTCTGGACAGGGGGCTTTTCAGCCCCAGCATTTT. The chain carries TRBV2 and TRBJ1-5; 11 bases line up with TRBD1. J gave up 6 bases and V 6 bases, and 7 bases lay outside the gene matches. This CDR3 comprises 15 residues. Germline CDR1 SNHLY, CDR2 FYNNEI.

The chain uses TRBV7-3 and TRBJ1-1; 9 positions agree with TRBD1. Germline lookup yields CDR1 SGHTA and CDR2 FQGTGA. The CDR3 is made up of 15 amino acids. Unmatched junction bases numbered 15, after V lost 5 bases and J lost 11 bases. This CDR3 is CASSPRTGAGIRAFF. The CDR3 coding sequence is TGTGCCAGCAGCCCTCGGACAGGGGCCGGGATTCGCGCTTTCTTT. Full variable domain (rest looked up from reference TRBV7-3 and TRBJ1-1): GAGVSQTPSNKVTEKGKYVELRCDPISGHTALYWYRQSLGQGPEFLIYFQGTGAADDSGLPNDRFFAVRPEGSVSTLKIQRTERGDSAVYLCASSPRTGAGIRAFFGQGTRLTVV.

The V call is TRBV9, the J call TRBJ1-5, with D possibly being TRBD1 (5 bases). V lost 0 bases and J 7 bases, leaving 14 bases between the germline ends. The CDR3 spans 15 residues. Germline V gives CDR1 SGDLS, CDR2 YYNGEE. The CDR3 loop is CASSVGGDLFQPQHF. CDR3 bases: TGTGCCAGCAGCGTAGGGGGGGATCTCTTCCAGCCCCAGCATTTT. The full variable domain, completed using reference TRBV9 and TRBJ1-5, is DSGVTQTPKHLITATGQRVTLRCSPRSGDLSVYWYQQSLDQGLQFLIQYYNGEERAKGNILERFSAQQFPDLHSELNLSSLELGDSALYFCASSVGGDLFQPQHFGDGTRLSIL.

The J gene is TRBJ2-5, the V gene TRBV5-1; D is perhaps TRBD2 (5 bases). Per germline, CDR1 SGHRS and CDR2 YFSETQ. CDR3 size: 13 residues. Between the trimmed V and J ends, which lost 2 bases and 2 bases, there was a span of 7 bases. The CDR3 loop reads CASSFTGQETQYF. DNA of the CDR3: TGCGCCAGCAGCTTCACGGGGCAAGAGACCCAGTACTTC.